These 14 T cell receptor beta chains were sequenced from one sample in a study of blood T cell repertoires in COVID-19. The data were produced by immunoSEQ multiplex PCR, yet TCRdb's version contains in-frame clones alone and is incomplete. Of approximately 210,000 clones listed, roughly 88% are singletons. Sequenced: PBMCs or T cells enriched from blood (not recorded which). These receptors came from a woman between 50 and 59 years old with acute COVID-19.

The V gene is TRBV7-2, the J gene TRBJ2-7, with D perhaps TRBD1 (6 bases). The CDR3 covers 14 residues. The V gene lost 5 bases and the J gene lost 4 bases, with 15 bases spanning the gap. Germline V gene sequence: CDR1 SGHTA, CDR2 FQGNSA. The CDR3 here is CASSPQQGRYEQYF. The CDR3 nucleotides read TGTGCCAGCAGCCCACAACAGGGTCGGTACGAGCAGTACTTC.

This rearrangement joins TRBV7-9 to TRBJ2-7; D is possibly TRBD2 (7 bases). V was trimmed by 7 bases and J by 3 bases, leaving 19 bases between them. Germline V gives CDR1 SEHNR, CDR2 FQNEAQ (reference sequence). The CDR3 is 15 amino acids. CDR3 in amino acids: CASTPGGHRNYEQYF. In DNA, the CDR3 is TGTGCCAGCACCCCGGGGGGACACCGAAACTACGAGCAGTACTTC.

The gene calls are TRBV5-1 and TRBJ2-7, with 11 nucleotides matching TRBD1. V was pared by 3 bases and J by 6 bases, with 5 bases of the junction left unmatched. Germline CDR1 SGHRS, CDR2 YFSETQ. The CDR3 sequence is 14 residues long. The CDR3 here is CASSSTGTGGEQYF. CDR3 DNA: TGCGCCAGCAGCTCGACCGGGACAGGGGGCGAGCAGTACTTC.

The chain couples TRBV7-2 to TRBJ2-1, with a tentative D call TRBD2 (5 bases). Trimming pared 5 bases from V and 6 bases from J, leaving 17 bases between. From germline, CDR1 is SGHTA and CDR2 FQGNSA. CDR3 length: 15 residues. The chain's CDR3 is CASSAHTGMGNEQFF. For the CDR3, the DNA is TGTGCCAGCAGCGCGCACACCGGGATGGGCAATGAGCAGTTCTTC.

V gene TRBV19 combines with J gene TRBJ1-5; 7 nucleotides match TRBD1. The CDR3 is made up of 15 amino acids. CDR1 and CDR2 from the germline V gene are LNHDA and SQIVND (reference sequence). J gave up 5 bases and V 6 bases, and 10 bases lay outside the gene matches. This CDR3 is CASSISTGQHQPQHF. Here the CDR3 DNA reads TGTGCCAGTAGCATATCGACAGGGCAACATCAGCCCCAGCATTTT.

The chain couples TRBV6-2 or TRBV6-3 to TRBJ2-7; 9 nucleotides match TRBD1. The junction had 5 bases not matched to a gene; V was cut back by 2 bases and J by 3 bases. The germline CDR1 and CDR2 sequences are MNHEY and SVGEGT. This CDR3 comprises 15 residues. CDR3 coding DNA: TGTGCCAGCAGTTACCTGACAGGGGGAGGCTACGAGCAGTACTTC. The encoded protein is CASSYLTGGGYEQYF.

The chain employs TRBV10-3 and TRBJ1-1; D is perhaps TRBD1 (5 bases). V was shortened by 6 bases and J by 4 bases, with 9 bases between the two germline ends. CDR3 length: 12 amino acids. The germline V gene has CDR1 ENHRY and CDR2 SYGVKD. CDR3 residues: CAISPTGTEAFF. The CDR3, as DNA: TGTGCCATCAGCCCTACAGGCACTGAAGCTTTCTTT.

This clone was seen only once. V gene TRBV7-2 combines with J gene TRBJ2-1; D is undetermined. V lost 7 bases, J lost 8 bases, and 9 bases lay in between. Germline-derived CDR1 and CDR2 are SGHTA and FQGNSA. CDR3 length equals 11 residues. The CDR3 loop is CASTLRDEQFF. The CDR3 DNA reads as TGTGCCAGCACCCTTCGGGATGAGCAGTTCTTC.

The chain carries TRBV5-1 and TRBJ1-1; the D is unclear. Between the trimmed V and J ends, which lost 2 bases and 0 bases, there was a span of 5 bases. Germline V gene sequence: CDR1 SGHRS, CDR2 YFSETQ. This CDR3 has 13 residues. The CDR3: CASSFQMNTEAFF. The DNA of the CDR3 is TGCGCCAGCAGCTTCCAGATGAACACTGAAGCTTTCTTT.

This clone was recorded once. CDR3 DNA sequence: TGTGCCAGCAGTTTAGGAGGATTTCAGCCCCAGCATTTT. This translates into CASSLGGFQPQHF. V usage is TRBV12-3 or TRBV12-4 and J usage is TRBJ1-5; D is unresolved. V gave up 1 base and J gave up 6 bases, with 7 bases separating them. There are 13 residues in the CDR3.

The gene calls are TRBV19 and TRBJ1-5; no reliable D call. V was shortened by 6 bases and J by 2 bases, with 8 bases between the two germline ends. The CDR3 runs 13 residues. Germline lookup yields CDR1 LNHDA and CDR2 SQIVND (reference sequence). The CDR3 spells CASRNRGNQPQHF. The CDR3 DNA reads as TGTGCCAGTAGAAACAGAGGCAATCAGCCCCAGCATTTT. Together with reference TRBV19 and TRBJ1-5, the CDR3 gives the full variable domain: DGGITQSPKYLFRKEGQNVTLSCEQNLNHDAMYWYRQDPGQGLRLIYYSQIVNDFQKGDIAEGYSVSREKKESFPLTVTSAQKNPTAFYLCASRNRGNQPQHFGDGTRLSIL.

A single count supports this clone. The chain is built from TRBV6-2 or TRBV6-3 and TRBJ1-5, with 12 nucleotides matching TRBD1. The CDR3 length is 15 residues. J lost 6 bases, V lost 5 bases, and 5 bases had no gene match. The germline V gene has CDR1 MNHEY and CDR2 SVGEGT. CDR3 sequence reads: CASSGGQGAVQPQHF. In DNA form, the CDR3 reads TGTGCCAGCAGTGGGGGACAGGGGGCTGTTCAGCCCCAGCATTTT.

The chain combines TRBV25-1 with TRBJ1-4; perhaps TRBD1 as D (5 bases). The CDR3 consists of 17 residues. Germline V gene data show CDR1 as MGHDK and CDR2 as SYGVNS. The V end lost 7 bases, the J end lost 0 bases, and 18 bases lay between the germline ends. CDR3 region: CASTSRRGEATNEKLFF. DNA of the CDR3: TGTGCCAGCACCTCCCGTCGGGGGGAAGCAACTAATGAAAAACTGTTTTTT.

The rearrangement joins TRBV21-1 to TRBJ1-1; TRBD1 is the table's D call and was not checked against the DNA. TRBV21-1 is reported as a pseudogene. The CDR3 is 17 amino acids. The DNA of the CDR3 is TGTGCCAGCAGCAGCCGGGACAGGGGGCTTAAGGGCACTGAAGCTTTCTTT. Amino acids: CASSSRDRGLKGTEAFF.